A single sample is the source of the 32 T cell receptor beta chains below, sequenced in a study of blood T cell repertoires in COVID-19. Method: immunoSEQ multiplex PCR; TCRdb's copy keeps in-frame clones and lacks some. Of approximately 190,000 clones in the sample, almost 80% were seen once. The specimen sequenced was peripheral blood. Receptor source: a man aged 60 to 75 with active or convalescent COVID-19.

V usage is TRBV7-2 and J usage is TRBJ2-7; maybe TRBD1 (6 bases). Germline V gives CDR1 SGHTA, CDR2 FQGNSA. The CDR3 length is 15 residues. V shed 2 bases and J shed 4 bases, with 15 bases lying between them. CDR3 sequence reads: CASSLWVGGGYEQYF. CDR3 in DNA: TGTGCCAGCAGCTTATGGGTTGGGGGCGGATACGAGCAGTACTTC.

This chain links TRBV7-8 with TRBJ1-5; 7 bases are shared with TRBD1. The germline V gene has CDR1 SGHVS and CDR2 FQNEAQ. The CDR3 has 16 amino acids. V lost 1 base to trimming and J lost 4 bases; unmatched junction nucleotides: 7. CDR3 region: CASSLVTGRGNQPQHF. The CDR3 nucleotides read TGTGCCAGCAGCTTAGTTACGGGCAGGGGGAATCAGCCCCAGCATTTT.

V and J are TRBV9 and TRBJ2-7; D is possibly TRBD1 (6 bases). The germline CDR1 and CDR2 sequences are SGDLS and YYNGEE. Between the trimmed V and J ends, which lost 0 bases and 2 bases, there was a span of 9 bases. CDR3 length: 14 amino acids. The CDR3 loop reads CASSVDPGAYEQYF. CDR3 coding DNA: TGTGCCAGCAGCGTAGACCCAGGGGCCTACGAGCAGTACTTC.

The chain uses TRBV23-1 and TRBJ1-2, with 9 bases lining up with TRBD1. TRBV23-1 carries the ORF label, with uncertain function. V gave up 5 bases and J gave up 1 base; unmatched junction bases: 11. The CDR3 loop spans 17 amino acids. CDR3 DNA sequence: TGCGCCAGCAGTAGTGACAGGGGGTATACCTTTAACTATGGCTACACCTTC. This sequence encodes CASSSDRGYTFNYGYTF.

This chain uses TRBV6-2 or TRBV6-3 with TRBJ2-2; 7 bases map to TRBD1. The V gene end was trimmed by 6 bases and the J gene end by 0 bases; junction bases not matched to a gene: 7. Germline V gives CDR1 MNHEY, CDR2 SVGEGT. The CDR3 length is 16 residues. The CDR3 sequence is CASSDGQAANTGELFF. CDR3 coding DNA: TGTGCCAGCAGCGACGGACAGGCAGCGAACACCGGGGAGCTGTTTTTT.

The chain joins TRBV19 to TRBJ2-1, with 7 bases matching TRBD2. The CDR3 has 16 amino acids. Trimming took 1 base from V and 7 from J; bases not matched to a gene: 10. Germline CDR1 reads LNHDA; CDR2 reads SQIVND (reference sequence). Here the CDR3 reads CASSIGVAGGMNEQFF. Written as DNA, the CDR3 is TGTGCCAGTAGTATAGGTGTAGCGGGTGGGATGAATGAGCAGTTCTTC.

The chain has TRBV11-3 and TRBJ2-1, with 13 positions matching TRBD2. CDR1 is SGHNT, CDR2 YENEEA, per germline. Trimming took 5 bases from V and 0 from J; bases not matched to a gene: 13. The CDR3 is made up of 20 amino acids. CDR3 sequence: CASSQPRLAGGLSSYNEQFF. As DNA, the CDR3 is TGTGCCAGCAGCCAACCTCGACTAGCGGGAGGTTTGAGCTCCTACAATGAGCAGTTCTTC.

This rearrangement joins TRBV19 to TRBJ1-5, with 7 bases fitting TRBD1. Germline CDR1 and CDR2: LNHDA and SQIVND (reference sequence). This CDR3 is 16 amino acids long. V dropped 5 bases and J dropped 3; count of bases not matched to a gene: 10. The CDR3 nucleotides are TGTGCCAGTAGTCCCGGGACAGCGATCGTCAATCAGCCCCAGCATTTT. Translating gives CASSPGTAIVNQPQHF.

This clone was detected only a few times. The chain couples TRBV19 to TRBJ1-3, with 9 positions matching TRBD1. Germline CDR1 is LNHDA and CDR2 is SQIVND (reference sequence). Trimming removed 5 bases from V and 3 bases from J; junction bases left unmatched: 2. The CDR3 is 14 residues long. CDR3: CASSRTGDGNTIYF. CDR3 nucleotide sequence: TGTGCCAGTAGTCGGACAGGGGATGGAAACACCATATATTTT.

The chain has TRBV7-2 and TRBJ2-3; 8 bases are a match to TRBD2. The CDR3 sequence is 16 residues long. The germline gives CDR1 SGHTA, CDR2 FQGNSA. V lost 5 bases to trimming and J lost 0 bases; unmatched junction nucleotides: 7. In DNA, the CDR3 is TGTGCCAGCAGCCTTCGACTAGCGTTTAGCACAGATACGCAGTATTTT. It codes for CASSLRLAFSTDTQYF.

This clone was recorded only once. The J gene is TRBJ2-3, the V gene TRBV19; a possible D gene is TRBD1 (7 bases). Germline V gene data show CDR1 as LNHDA and CDR2 as SQIVND (reference sequence). The germline V and J ends were trimmed by 3 bases and 7 bases, with 11 bases remaining between them. The CDR3 spans 13 residues. The CDR3 region is CASSIGGGNTQYF. The CDR3 bases are TGTGCCAGTAGTATCGGAGGGGGCAATACGCAGTATTTT.

V gene TRBV6-1 combines with J gene TRBJ2-7; TRBD2 might be the D (7 bases). V lost 6 bases and J 5 bases, leaving 17 bases between the germline ends. This CDR3 is built from 14 residues. Germline CDR1 reads MNHNS; CDR2 reads SASEGT. In DNA form, the CDR3 reads TGTGCCAGCAGGGGGGAGGGCAGGGGAGACGAGCAGTACTTC. As protein: CASRGEGRGDEQYF.

The chain links TRBV5-1 to TRBJ2-1; D may be TRBD1 (6 bases). Germline loops: CDR1 SGHRS, CDR2 YFSETQ. The V and J ends lost 4 bases and 8 bases respectively, with 22 bases between them. The CDR3 loop spans 16 amino acids. Here the CDR3 reads CASSVGQKTPVDEQFF. The CDR3 DNA reads as TGCGCCAGCAGCGTCGGACAGAAAACCCCTGTGGATGAGCAGTTCTTC.

This chain joins TRBV28 and TRBJ2-7; 10 nucleotides match TRBD2. This CDR3 has 16 amino acids. Germline V gene data show CDR1 as MDHEN and CDR2 as SYDVKM. V was clipped by 5 bases and J by 0 bases; unmatched bases: 7. The CDR3 sequence is CASSTYSGRSSYEQYF. Written as DNA, the CDR3 is TGTGCCAGCAGTACCTATAGCGGGAGGAGCTCCTACGAGCAGTACTTC.

V gene TRBV11-2 combines with J gene TRBJ1-3; D perhaps matches TRBD1 (6 bases). Trimming removed 5 bases at V and 4 bases at J, with 15 bases between. From germline, CDR1 is SGHAT and CDR2 FQNNGV. This CDR3 region has 15 residues. The CDR3 reads CASSLGGARGNTIYF. CDR3 sequence (DNA): TGTGCCAGCAGCCTCGGGGGGGCTCGAGGAAACACCATATATTTT.

This chain uses TRBV4-2 with TRBJ1-3, with TRBD1 identical over 10 bases. The CDR3 totals 17 residues. Trimming removed 3 bases from V and 4 bases from J; junction bases left unmatched: 9. Germline V lookup: CDR1 LGHNA, CDR2 YNFKEQ. CDR3 bases: TGTGCCAGCAGCCAGAGTGACAGGGGGCTAGGAGGAAACACCATATATTTT. Protein product: CASSQSDRGLGGNTIYF.

This clone has a single count. The chain uses TRBV21-1 and TRBJ1-4; the table's D call of TRBD1 was not tested on the DNA. TRBV21-1 is noted as a pseudogene. The CDR3 is 16 amino acids. Written as DNA, the CDR3 is TGTGCCAGCGGGATTCAGGCACAGGCCATTAATGAAAAACTGTTTTTT. This gives the protein CASGIQAQAINEKLFF.

J is TRBJ1-5 and V is TRBV15, with TRBD1 as a possible D gene (6 bases). The CDR3 is made up of 16 amino acids. Germline lookup yields CDR1 LNHNV and CDR2 YYDKDF (reference sequence). Trimming pared 4 bases from V and 6 bases from J, leaving 19 bases between. The CDR3 here is CATSMQGRGVGQPQHF. In DNA, the CDR3 is TGTGCCACCAGCATGCAGGGGCGAGGTGTGGGTCAGCCCCAGCATTTT.

This chain connects TRBV29-1 to TRBJ2-7; TRBD2 matches at 10 bases. The ends lost 4 bases at V and 2 bases at J; junction bases unmatched: 2. This CDR3 is built from 13 residues. In germline, CDR1 is SQVTM, CDR2 ANQGSEA. DNA for the CDR3: TGCAGCGTTGTCACTAGCGGGACCTACGAGCAGTACTTC. Protein sequence: CSVVTSGTYEQYF.

This clone was counted only a few times. The chain employs TRBV5-1 and TRBJ2-5, with 8 bases matching TRBD2. Germline values: CDR1 SGHRS, CDR2 YFSETQ. The CDR3 has 15 residues. Trimming cost V 4 bases and J 5 bases; bases outside gene matches: 10. The CDR3 here is CASSPGRGGSETQYF. CDR3 bases: TGCGCCAGCAGCCCAGGGCGCGGGGGGAGTGAGACCCAGTACTTC. The full variable domain, in which reference TRBV5-1 and TRBJ2-5 provide the parts outside the CDR3, is KAGVTQTPRYLIKTRGQQVTLSCSPISGHRSVSWYQQTPGQGLQFLFEYFSETQRNKGNFPGRFSGRQFSNSRSEMNVSTLELGDSALYLCASSPGRGGSETQYFGPGTRLLVL.

The V gene is TRBV5-1, the J gene TRBJ1-2, with TRBD1 as a possible D gene (6 bases). CDR1 SGHRS and CDR2 YFSETQ come from the germline V gene. This CDR3 is 16 amino acids long. The V end lost 0 bases, the J end lost 6 bases, and 18 bases lay between the germline ends. The CDR3 DNA is TGCGCCAGCAGCTTGGTTGACGGAGGCCCAGGGGATGGCTACACCTTC. The encoded protein is CASSLVDGGPGDGYTF.

The chain employs TRBV27 and TRBJ2-7; 7 bases are shared with TRBD1. The CDR3 is 14 residues long. Germline assignment: CDR1 MNHEY and CDR2 SMNVEV (reference sequence). V gave up 5 bases and J gave up 2 bases; unmatched junction bases: 6. DNA for the CDR3: TGTGCCAGCAGTGAGGGGGCTAGGGCCTACGAGCAGTACTTC. Its translation: CASSEGARAYEQYF.

This rearrangement joins TRBV4-2 to TRBJ2-3; D may be TRBD1 (6 bases). CDR1 and CDR2 from the germline V gene are LGHNA and YNFKEQ. The CDR3 has 12 amino acids. The V gene lost 4 bases and the J gene lost 8 bases, with 10 bases spanning the gap. The CDR3 spells CASSLQGGTQYF. The CDR3 nucleotides read TGTGCCAGCAGCCTCCAAGGGGGTACGCAGTATTTT.

The V gene is TRBV4-1, the J gene TRBJ2-3; 9 nucleotides agree with TRBD2. The germline V gene encodes CDR1 MGHRA and CDR2 YSYEKL. The CDR3 sequence is 16 residues long. V was clipped by 1 base and J by 3 bases; unmatched bases: 5. For the CDR3, the DNA is TGCGCCAGCAGCCAAGGGCTAGCGGGGTTGACAGATACGCAGTATTTT. It encodes CASSQGLAGLTDTQYF.

The chain links TRBV29-1 to TRBJ1-1; D unresolved. This CDR3 contains 12 residues. Germline CDR1 SQVTM, CDR2 ANQGSEA. The V gene lost 7 bases and the J gene lost 0 bases, with 9 bases spanning the gap. CDR3 protein: CSGRVVNTEAFF. Here the CDR3 DNA reads TGCAGCGGGAGAGTCGTGAACACTGAAGCTTTCTTT.

The CDR3 spells CASSVGGAGPKANIAFF. The CDR3 DNA is TGTGCCAGCAGCGTAGGCGGTGCCGGCCCAAAAGCCAACATCGCTTTCTTT. The V call is TRBV9, the J call TRBJ1-1; D unresolved. The length of the CDR3 is 17 residues. V gave up 0 bases and J gave up 11 bases, with 26 bases separating them. Germline V gene sequence: CDR1 SGDLS, CDR2 YYNGEE.

The chain recombines TRBV28 with TRBJ2-7; TRBD1 matches at 7 bases. V was pared by 6 bases and J by 4 bases, with 9 bases of the junction left unmatched. The CDR3 has 14 residues. Germline CDR1 reads MDHEN; CDR2 reads SYDVKM. CDR3 loop: CASSPDRSLYEQYF. CDR3 bases: TGTGCCAGCAGCCCGGACAGGAGTCTTTACGAGCAGTACTTC.

The table lists this clone with a count of one. The V and J genes are TRBV15 and TRBJ2-7; TRBD1 aligns across 8 bases. In germline, CDR1 is LNHNV, CDR2 YYDKDF (reference sequence). The CDR3 has 14 amino acids. Unmatched junction bases numbered 4, after V lost 3 bases and J lost 3 bases. The CDR3 loop is CATSSDRGSYEQYF. The CDR3 DNA reads as TGTGCCACCAGCAGTGACAGGGGAAGCTACGAGCAGTACTTC.

The rearrangement uses TRBV30 and TRBJ1-5; the match to TRBD1 covers 7 bases. V dropped 2 bases and J dropped 7; count of bases not matched to a gene: 8. This CDR3 has 14 residues. CDR1 is GTSNPN and CDR2 is SVGIG in the germline V gene (reference sequence). CDR3 coding DNA: TGTGCCTGGAGTCTTGGAGGGGGCGGACAGCCCCAGCATTTT. Translated: CAWSLGGGGQPQHF. Full variable domain (missing parts from reference TRBV30 and TRBJ1-5): SQTIHQWPATLVQPVGSPLSLECTVEGTSNPNLYWYRQAAGRGLQLLFYSVGIGQISSEVPQNLSASRPQDRQFILSSKKLLLSDSGFYLCAWSLGGGGQPQHFGDGTRLSIL.

The gene calls are TRBV5-1 and TRBJ2-2, with 11 bases matching TRBD1. The J segment lost 4 bases and the V segment lost 2 bases, leaving 4 bases of the junction unmatched. The CDR3 spans 16 residues. Germline CDR1 is SGHRS and CDR2 is YFSETQ. The CDR3 loop is CASSLTGTGGTGELFF. The CDR3 bases are TGCGCCAGCAGCTTAACCGGGACAGGGGGCACCGGGGAGCTGTTTTTT.

CDR3 protein: CASSGLAAYEQYF. The CDR3 region has the DNA TGTGCCAGCTCGGGACTAGCGGCCTACGAGCAGTACTTC. The J gene is TRBJ2-7, the V gene TRBV2; TRBD2 matches at 11 bases. The trim removed 8 bases at V and 2 bases at J, leaving 2 bases unmatched. This CDR3 spans 13 amino acids. CDR1 is SNHLY, CDR2 FYNNEI, per germline.

The gene calls are TRBV24-1 and TRBJ2-4; 7 bases are shared with TRBD2. In germline, CDR1 is KGHDR, CDR2 SFDVKD. The CDR3 loop spans 16 amino acids. The ends lost 3 bases at V and 3 bases at J; junction bases unmatched: 7. CDR3 region: CATSDAGGGSKNIQYF. In nucleotides, the CDR3 is TGTGCCACCAGTGATGCCGGGGGAGGGAGCAAAAACATTCAGTACTTC.